Below are 31 T cell receptor beta chains sequenced from a single sample in a study of cytomegalovirus exposure and HLA in healthy donors. This table comes from immunoSEQ multiplex PCR, and its TCRdb copy is limited to in-frame clones, with some not included. Here the sample spans fewer than 200,000 clones, about 90% being singletons. The material sequenced was PBMCs. These receptors all stem from a woman between 18 and 29 years old in good health and CMV-seropositive.

This rearrangement joins TRBV18 to TRBJ2-2, with 13 bases that match TRBD2. V gave up 6 bases and J gave up 2 bases; unmatched junction bases: 6. Germline V gene sequence: CDR1 KGHSH, CDR2 LQKENI. The CDR3 totals 17 residues. Here the CDR3 DNA reads TGTGCCAGCTCCCTCCGGGGACTAGCGGGAAACACCGGGGAGCTGTTTTTT. This translates into CASSLRGLAGNTGELFF.

This clone was seen only once. The genes are TRBV6-5 and TRBJ2-1; D is unclear. The CDR3 totals 13 residues. V dropped 2 bases and J dropped 5 bases, with 7 bases sitting between them. Looked up from germline, CDR1 is MNHEY and CDR2 is SVGAGI. Written as DNA, the CDR3 is TGTGCCAGCAGTTACGGGCTGGACAATGAGCAGTTCTTC. This sequence encodes CASSYGLDNEQFF.

The genes are TRBV4-2 and TRBJ1-1; 7 bases are a match to TRBD1. The junction had 9 bases not matched to a gene; V was cut back by 1 base and J by 4 bases. Germline V gene sequence: CDR1 LGHNA, CDR2 YNFKEQ. This CDR3 is 16 amino acids long. CDR3: CASSQASWQGGTEAFF. The CDR3 DNA reads as TGTGCCAGCAGCCAAGCGTCATGGCAGGGGGGCACTGAAGCTTTCTTT.

The chain is built from TRBV5-1 and TRBJ2-2; 11 bases align to TRBD1. The CDR3 sequence is 16 residues long. The germline CDR1 and CDR2 sequences are SGHRS and YFSETQ. The J segment lost 6 bases and the V segment lost 0 bases, leaving 4 bases of the junction unmatched. DNA for the CDR3: TGCGCCAGCAGCTTGGCTGGACAGGGGGCGCCCGGGGAGCTGTTTTTT. This encodes CASSLAGQGAPGELFF.

The CDR3 reads CASSQRGQNEQFF. The CDR3 nucleotides are TGCGCCAGCAGCCAAAGAGGGCAAAATGAGCAGTTCTTC. The V call is TRBV5-1, the J call TRBJ2-1, with a possible D match to TRBD2 (5 bases). The V end was cut by 4 bases, the J end by 7 bases, with 12 bases between. Per the germline V gene, CDR1 is SGHRS and CDR2 is YFSETQ. This CDR3 has 13 amino acids.

This clone was recorded only once. This CDR3 reads CASSLAPFDRDIFYEQYF. The CDR3 nucleotides are TGTGCCAGCAGCTTAGCGCCGTTCGACAGGGACATCTTCTACGAGCAGTACTTC. The chain has TRBV7-6 and TRBJ2-7; 7 nucleotides line up with TRBD1. This CDR3 region has 18 residues. V lost 0 bases, J lost 3 bases, and 14 bases stayed unmatched. CDR1 is SGHVS and CDR2 is FNYEAQ in the germline V gene.

The rearrangement joins TRBV7-2 to TRBJ2-1; D may be TRBD2 (6 bases). The V and J ends lost 1 base and 7 bases respectively, with 11 bases between them. Germline CDR1 SGHTA, CDR2 FQGNSA. This CDR3 comprises 14 residues. The CDR3 DNA is TGTGCCAGCAGCTTAGAAATTAGCGGTAATGAGCAGTTCTTC. Translated: CASSLEISGNEQFF.

The chain employs TRBV5-1 and TRBJ2-7; maybe TRBD2 (6 bases). The ends were cut back, 0 bases at V and 5 bases at J, with 12 bases in the middle. Looked up from germline, CDR1 is SGHRS and CDR2 is YFSETQ. CDR3 length: 14 residues. Here the CDR3 reads CASSLGISGDEQYF. DNA for the CDR3: TGCGCCAGCAGCTTGGGGATCTCGGGGGACGAGCAGTACTTC.

The V and J genes are TRBV28 and TRBJ2-5; 7 bases line up with TRBD2. CDR1 is MDHEN, CDR2 SYDVKM, per germline. J lost 3 bases, V lost 2 bases, and 3 bases had no gene match. The CDR3 loop spans 14 amino acids. Here the CDR3 reads CASSLLAGEETQYF. CDR3 nucleotide sequence: TGTGCCAGCAGTTTACTGGCGGGAGAAGAGACCCAGTACTTC.

This clone has more than one count but fewer than ten. The rearrangement joins TRBV2 to TRBJ2-2, with TRBD2 matching 11 bases. The germline V gene encodes CDR1 SNHLY and CDR2 FYNNEI. Losses at the gene ends were 8 bases for V and 8 bases for J; bases not matched to a gene: 10. CDR3 length: 15 residues. The CDR3 here is CASGSSSGRRGELFF. Written as DNA, the CDR3 is TGTGCCAGCGGGTCGTCTAGCGGGAGGAGGGGGGAGCTGTTTTTT.

This clone was detected only once. J is TRBJ1-2 and V is TRBV6-5; tentative D call: TRBD1 (5 bases). In germline, CDR1 is MNHEY, CDR2 SVGAGI. The ends were cut back, 2 bases at V and 5 bases at J, with 12 bases in the middle. CDR3 length: 14 amino acids. As DNA, the CDR3 is TGTGCCAGCAGTTACGGTCCAGGGTGGTATGGCTACACCTTC. Translated, it gives CASSYGPGWYGYTF.

CDR3 sequence (DNA): TGTGCCACCAGCAGTACAGGATCCTACGAGCAGTACTTC. This encodes CATSSTGSYEQYF. The chain links TRBV15 to TRBJ2-7; perhaps TRBD1 as D (5 bases). The CDR3 spans 13 residues. Trimming left V 3 bases short and J 1 base short, with 7 bases between. Germline CDR1 LNHNV, CDR2 YYDKDF (reference sequence).

The J gene is TRBJ2-1, the V gene TRBV7-2; 7 bases map to TRBD1. The germline V gene has CDR1 SGHTA and CDR2 FQGNSA. CDR3 size: 14 residues. The V and J ends lost 6 bases and 0 bases, in that order; junction bases with no gene match: 2. CDR3 nucleotides: TGTGCCAGCAGACCAGGGGGCTCCTACAATGAGCAGTTCTTC. This encodes CASRPGGSYNEQFF.

The chain's CDR3 is CASSWRGGDNEQFF. The DNA of the CDR3 is TGTGCCAGCAGCTGGCGGGGTGGGGACAATGAGCAGTTCTTC. This rearrangement joins TRBV7-3 to TRBJ2-1, with D perhaps TRBD2 (6 bases). The CDR3 is 14 amino acids. The V gene lost 4 bases and the J gene lost 5 bases, with 12 bases spanning the gap. Germline V CDR1 and CDR2: SGHTA, FQGTGA.

The chain employs TRBV15 and TRBJ2-4; 8 positions agree with TRBD1. The J segment lost 7 bases and the V segment lost 1 base, leaving 9 bases of the junction unmatched. The CDR3 spans 16 residues. CDR1 is LNHNV, CDR2 YYDKDF, per germline (reference sequence). The CDR3 DNA follows: TGTGCCACCAGCAGAGGTCCTCAGGGGGCCGGGAACATTCAGTACTTC. Translated, it gives CATSRGPQGAGNIQYF.

This clone has just one count. The chain links TRBV6-6 to TRBJ2-7, with D maybe TRBD2 (6 bases). V lost 6 bases to trimming and J lost 11 bases, with 26 bases between them. This CDR3 comprises 15 residues. Germline-derived CDR1 and CDR2 are MNHNY and SVGAGI (reference sequence). The CDR3: CASRSEGRRPLMEYF. The CDR3 bases are TGTGCCAGCAGATCGGAGGGACGGCGACCTCTCATGGAGTACTTC.

This clone showed up just once. V and J are TRBV19 and TRBJ2-7; D unclear. This CDR3 comprises 13 residues. Germline V gene sequence: CDR1 LNHDA, CDR2 SQIVND (reference sequence). Deletions cut 8 bases from V and 0 bases from J, with 11 bases between. The CDR3 sequence is CASGPGSSYEQYF. In DNA, the CDR3 is TGTGCCAGTGGTCCGGGTAGCTCCTACGAGCAGTACTTC.

This clone was recorded a few times. The chain employs TRBV6-1 and TRBJ1-6; the D is unclear. This CDR3 has 15 amino acids. Germline values: CDR1 MNHNS, CDR2 SASEGT. Trimming removed 2 bases from V and 8 bases from J, with 13 bases in between. This CDR3 reads CASSERGYRDSPLHF. The CDR3 nucleotides read TGTGCCAGCAGTGAAAGAGGGTATCGGGATTCACCCCTCCACTTT.

The J gene is TRBJ2-7, the V gene TRBV7-2, with 9 bases that match TRBD2. The germline V gene has CDR1 SGHTA and CDR2 FQGNSA. The CDR3 is made up of 14 amino acids. V was pared by 1 base and J by 7 bases, with 5 bases of the junction left unmatched. The CDR3 spells CASSLGGLAGEQYF. CDR3 nucleotide sequence: TGTGCCAGCAGCTTAGGGGGACTAGCCGGGGAGCAGTACTTC.

This clone was detected only once. The rearrangement uses TRBV19 and TRBJ2-1; 10 nucleotides align to TRBD2. The CDR3 consists of 17 residues. With V trimmed by 3 bases and J by 2 bases, 7 bases remained unmatched. CDR1 LNHDA and CDR2 SQIVND come from the germline V gene (reference sequence). The CDR3 spells CASSIPASGGTYNEQFF. The CDR3 DNA reads as TGTGCCAGTAGTATCCCCGCTAGCGGGGGTACCTACAATGAGCAGTTCTTC.

Only a few counts were recorded for this clone. J is TRBJ1-2 and V is TRBV28; TRBD1 might be the D (5 bases). Germline V gene lookup returns CDR1 MDHEN and CDR2 SYDVKM. The CDR3 is made up of 12 amino acids. Trimming took 4 bases from V and 6 from J, leaving 9 bases between them. CDR3 DNA sequence: TGTGCCAGCAGTTACGGGGGTAATGGCTACACCTTC. Its protein is CASSYGGNGYTF.

V and J are TRBV10-3 and TRBJ2-1; 7 bases fit TRBD2. Germline loops: CDR1 ENHRY, CDR2 SYGVKD. The ends lost 3 bases at V and 8 bases at J; junction bases unmatched: 10. The CDR3 runs to 15 residues. DNA of the CDR3: TGTGCCATCAGTGATCGAGGGGCTGGGGGGGATGAGCAGTTCTTC. Protein product: CAISDRGAGGDEQFF.

V is TRBV12-5 and J is TRBJ1-6, with a possible D match to TRBD1 (5 bases). The germline CDR1 and CDR2 sequences are LGHNT and FRNRAP. This CDR3 contains 19 residues. V was cut by 0 bases and J by 2 bases, with 17 bases left in between. CDR3 amino acids: CASGLVTGGIEPYNSPLHF. CDR3 nucleotides: TGTGCTAGTGGTTTGGTAACCGGGGGGATAGAACCCTATAATTCACCCCTCCACTTT.

The chain uses TRBV19 and TRBJ1-1; a weak D match, TRBD1 (5 bases). CDR3 length: 14 residues. V gave up 4 bases and J gave up 1 base, with 10 bases separating them. CDR1 and CDR2 (germline): LNHDA, SQIVND (reference sequence). The DNA of the CDR3 is TGTGCCAGTAGTACGAAAGGGGAGAACACTGAAGCTTTCTTT. It encodes CASSTKGENTEAFF.

Written as DNA, the CDR3 is TGTGCCAGCAGTTTCGCTAGCGGGGAAGAGACCCAGTACTTC. It specifies CASSFASGEETQYF. The V and J genes are TRBV28 and TRBJ2-5; 9 bases are a match to TRBD2. V dropped 3 bases and J dropped 3; count of bases not matched to a gene: 2. The germline gives CDR1 MDHEN, CDR2 SYDVKM. The CDR3 has 14 residues.

The chain couples TRBV18 to TRBJ2-7; TRBD1 matches at 11 bases. The CDR3 is 14 residues long. Germline CDR1 is KGHSH and CDR2 is LQKENI. V dropped 4 bases and J dropped 2; count of bases not matched to a gene: 1. In nucleotides, the CDR3 is TGTGCCAGCTCACAGGGACAGGGGGCCTACGAGCAGTACTTC. Amino acids: CASSQGQGAYEQYF.

This chain connects TRBV4-2 to TRBJ2-7, with D perhaps TRBD1 (5 bases). Germline V gene data show CDR1 as LGHNA and CDR2 as YNFKEQ. V was cut by 1 base and J by 6 bases, with 13 bases left in between. CDR3 length: 14 residues. Here the CDR3 DNA reads TGTGCCAGCAGCCAAGGGGGCGCGATATCCGAGCAGTACTTC. It encodes CASSQGGAISEQYF.

The gene calls are TRBV29-1 and TRBJ2-5; 11 bases match TRBD1. In germline, CDR1 is SQVTM, CDR2 ANQGSEA. The CDR3 sequence is 15 residues long. J gave up 6 bases and V 4 bases, and 10 bases lay outside the gene matches. This CDR3 is CSVADAGTGGQTQYF. CDR3 bases: TGCAGCGTTGCTGACGCCGGGACAGGGGGACAGACCCAGTACTTC.

The chain combines TRBV18 with TRBJ1-3; a weak D match, TRBD1 (6 bases). Germline V lookup: CDR1 KGHSH, CDR2 LQKENI. V gave up 2 bases and J gave up 3 bases, with 11 bases separating them. This CDR3 has 15 residues. In DNA form, the CDR3 reads TGTGCCAGCTCACCAAGGGGGACCGGTGGAAACACCATATATTTT. Encoded protein: CASSPRGTGGNTIYF.

The V call is TRBV25-1, the J call TRBJ1-2, with D uncertain. The CDR3 runs to 14 residues. CDR1 is MGHDK, CDR2 SYGVNS, per germline. The ends were cut back, 2 bases at V and 8 bases at J, with 15 bases in the middle. The CDR3 loop reads CASSEMGGLGGYTF. The CDR3 nucleotides are TGTGCCAGCAGTGAAATGGGAGGGCTGGGAGGCTACACCTTC.

The rearrangement joins TRBV7-9 to TRBJ2-3; 14 bases agree with TRBD2. The CDR3 spans 17 residues. Germline trimming cut 5 bases from V and 4 bases from J; bases unmatched to any gene: 8. In germline, CDR1 is SEHNR, CDR2 FQNEAQ (reference sequence). CDR3 DNA sequence: TGTGCCAGCAGCCCAGGGACTAGCGGGGGTTGGTCAGATACGCAGTATTTT. Its translation: CASSPGTSGGWSDTQYF. The entire variable domain, with the rest obtained from reference TRBV7-9 and TRBJ2-3, is as follows: DTGVSQNPRHKITKRGQNVTFRCDPISEHNRLYWYRQTLGQGPEFLTYFQNEAQLEKSRLLSDRFSAERPKGSFSTLEIQRTEQGDSAMYLCASSPGTSGGWSDTQYFGPGTRLTVL.